The rows below give T cell receptor beta chains drawn from one sample of a study of blood T cell repertoires in COVID-19. Clones were sequenced by immunoSEQ multiplex PCR, and TCRdb holds only the in-frame ones, with some missing. The repertoire holds approximately 65,000 clones, with roughly 81% as singletons. Sequences were obtained from peripheral blood. These receptors originate from a man older than 75 with acute or convalescent COVID-19. CDR3s include the opening cysteine and the closing phenylalanine or tryptophan. Fields, in order: V gene, D gene, clone size, J gene, CDR3 DNA, CDR3 protein. A D gene is named only where the DNA matches it firmly. Size is omitted from some rows. Given values are once, few, many or a class for expanded clones.

>TRBV6-6|TRBD2|NA|TRBJ2-1
TGTGCCAGCATCCCGGGACTAGCGGCCTACAATGAGCAGTTCTTC
CASIPGLAAYNEQFF
>TRBV2|NA|few|TRBJ1-2
TGTGCCAGCACCGAAGACAGCACCTATGGCTACACCTTC
CASTEDSTYGYTF
>TRBV5-4|NA|NA|TRBJ2-7
TGTGCCAGCAGCTTTGCGGGGACCGCCTACGAGCAGTACTTC
CASSFAGTAYEQYF
>TRBV29-1|NA|NA|TRBJ1-2
TGCAGCGTTGTGCAAGGGGATGGCGATGGCTACACCTTC
CSVVQGDGDGYTF
>TRBV11-2|TRBD1|medium-sized|TRBJ1-1
TGTGCCAGCACCCGACAGGGGGAGGTAGCTTTCTTT
CASTRQGEVAFF
>TRBV3-1/TRBV3-2|NA|few|TRBJ1-1
TGTGCCAGCAGCGATAGGGGCCAGGAACCTGAAGCTTTCTTT
CASSDRGQEPEAFF
>TRBV18|TRBD1|NA|TRBJ2-7
TGTGCCAGCTCAGGACCGGGACAGACTTACTACGAGCAGTACTTC
CASSGPGQTYYEQYF
>TRBV6-2/TRBV6-3|NA|NA|TRBJ2-1
TGTGCCAGCAGTTACTCGATTCTGGGTCCTGGACAGTCATACAATGAGCAGTTCTTC
CASSYSILGPGQSYNEQFF
>TRBV6-5|NA|NA|TRBJ1-1
TGTGCCAGCAGTTTTATAAGTAGGAGGGACACTGAAGCTTTCTTT
CASSFISRRDTEAFF
>TRBV6-5|NA|NA|TRBJ1-6
TGTGCCAGCAGTCGGTCCTATAATTCACCCCTCCACTTT
CASSRSYNSPLHF
>TRBV9|NA|NA|TRBJ1-1
TGTGCCAGCAGCGTTGCTGGCGGGAACACTGAAGCTTTCTTT
CASSVAGGNTEAFF
>TRBV19|NA|NA|TRBJ2-1
TGTGCCAGTAGTATAAATGGACTCAACCAATGGAATGAGCAGTTCTTC
CASSINGLNQWNEQFF
>TRBV10-3|TRBD2|NA|TRBJ2-5
TGTGCCATCAGGCCGGGACTAGTAGAAGAGACCCAGTACTTC
CAIRPGLVEETQYF
>TRBV20-1|NA|few|TRBJ1-1
TGCAGTGCTAGTCTGCGCCGTAACACTGAAGCTTTCTTT
CSASLRRNTEAFF
>TRBV5-8|TRBD1|NA|TRBJ1-1
TGTGCCAGCAGCTTGGGGACAGGGTGGGAGACTGAAGCTTTCTTT
CASSLGTGWETEAFF
>TRBV3-1/TRBV3-2|NA|NA|TRBJ1-1
TGTGCCAGCAGCACCCGCCGCGGGGGAACTGAAGCTTTCTTT
CASSTRRGGTEAFF
>TRBV7-9|TRBD2|NA|TRBJ2-3
TGTGCCAGCAGCTTAGCCGTAGCGGGGTATCCTAGCACAGATACGCAGTATTTT
CASSLAVAGYPSTDTQYF
>TRBV11-2|NA|NA|TRBJ1-4
TGTGCCAGCAGCTTAGTGGGGGGGCGCGTTGAAAAACTGTTTTTT
CASSLVGGRVEKLFF
>TRBV7-2|NA|NA|TRBJ1-4
TGTGCCAGCAGCGTGAACTCTAGAGATGAAAAACTGTTTTTT
CASSVNSRDEKLFF
>TRBV5-6|TRBD2|NA|TRBJ2-7
TGTGCCAGCAGCTTCCAAGCGGGGAGGTACGAGCAGTACTTC
CASSFQAGRYEQYF
>TRBV28|TRBD2|NA|TRBJ2-1
TGTGCCAGCAGCACAGCGGGAGCTTCCTACAATGAGCAGTTCTTC
CASSTAGASYNEQFF
>TRBV15|TRBD2|NA|TRBJ2-7
TGTGCCACCAGCAGAGATCCGCGACTAGCGGGAGTCTCCGAGCAGTACTTC
CATSRDPRLAGVSEQYF
>TRBV25-1|TRBD1|NA|TRBJ1-3
TGTGCCAGCAGTCGGGACAGGAGCTCTGGAAACACCATATATTTT
CASSRDRSSGNTIYF
>TRBV6-2/TRBV6-3|NA|NA|TRBJ1-5
TGTGCCAGCAGTTACGATCAGGACAGACCTTATAGCAATCAGCCCCAGCATTTT
CASSYDQDRPYSNQPQHF
>TRBV3-1/TRBV3-2|NA|NA|TRBJ2-7
TGTGCCAGCAGCCAAGATTTGACTAGGGGCGAGCAGTACTTC
CASSQDLTRGEQYF
>TRBV27|TRBD1|many|TRBJ1-2
TGTGCCAGCAGACCGGACAGGGCGAAAAAAATTAACTATGGCTACACCTTC
CASRPDRAKKINYGYTF
>TRBV25-1|NA|NA|TRBJ1-2
TGTGCCAGCAGAGGACAGACAATGAATAACTATGGCTACACCTTC
CASRGQTMNNYGYTF
>TRBV6-5|NA|NA|TRBJ1-2
TGTGCCAGCAGTTATCAGGGCCTTTCTCGAGGCTACACCTTC
CASSYQGLSRGYTF
>TRBV5-1|TRBD1|NA|TRBJ1-4
TGCGCCAGCAGCTTGGAGCTTCCGGGACAGGGTGGAGAAAAACTGTTTTTT
CASSLELPGQGGEKLFF
>TRBV6-5|TRBD2|NA|TRBJ2-2
TGTGCCAGCAGTTCGACGCGGGGGGGCGGGGAGCTGTTTTTT
CASSSTRGGGELFF
>TRBV27|TRBD2|NA|TRBJ2-5
TGTGCCAGCGCCTCGGCGGGGGGGCCGGAGACCCAGTACTTC
CASASAGGPETQYF
>TRBV2|NA|NA|TRBJ2-5
TGTGCCAGCAGTGAAGAGGTTGAGGGAGAGACCCAGTACTTC
CASSEEVEGETQYF
>TRBV19|TRBD1|NA|TRBJ1-2
TGTGCCAGTAGTACCCAGGGGGCTGGCTATGGCTACACCTTC
CASSTQGAGYGYTF
>TRBV27|TRBD1|NA|TRBJ1-2
TGTGCCAGCAGTCTAGCGGGACAGGCTTTAAGGGGCTATGGCTACACCTTC
CASSLAGQALRGYGYTF
>TRBV7-2|NA|NA|TRBJ2-1
TGTGCCAGCAGCCCAACGATGGGGGGAAATGAGCAGTTCTTC
CASSPTMGGNEQFF
>TRBV4-3|TRBD2|NA|TRBJ2-2
TGCGCCAGCAGCCAAGAGACTAGCGGGGGGGGAGCCGGGGAGCTGTTTTTT
CASSQETSGGGAGELFF
>TRBV6-2/TRBV6-3|NA|NA|TRBJ1-5
TGTGCCAGCAGTTCAACAGACGGGATCTATCAGCCCCAGCATTTT
CASSSTDGIYQPQHF